The TCR beta chain described here comes from a study of molecular identifiers for immune sequencing clone quantification. The CDR3 contains 13 residues. CDR1 LGHNA and CDR2 YNFKEQ come from the germline V gene. Each CDR3 protein gets one entry after TCRdb re-called the PCR reads with MiXCR. The sample lists approximately 670,000 distinct CDR3 sequences, just under 20% occurring once. Worth noting for this clonotype: A much larger clone differs by one base, so this may be a read error.

The chain uses TRBV4-2 and TRBJ1-5, with no clear D. Sequences were obtained from naive CD8+ T cells from blood, with Jurkat cell RNA spiked in. Subset reported: FACS-sorted CD8+CD4-CCR7+CD45RA+ naive T cells. This sequence originates from a human donor in good health. Some libraries in this study had Jurkat cell RNA spiked in. This CDR3 is CASSQVLGRVQRF. The CDR3 DNA is TGTGCCAGCAGCCAAGTGCTTGGGCGCGTCCAGCGTTTT.